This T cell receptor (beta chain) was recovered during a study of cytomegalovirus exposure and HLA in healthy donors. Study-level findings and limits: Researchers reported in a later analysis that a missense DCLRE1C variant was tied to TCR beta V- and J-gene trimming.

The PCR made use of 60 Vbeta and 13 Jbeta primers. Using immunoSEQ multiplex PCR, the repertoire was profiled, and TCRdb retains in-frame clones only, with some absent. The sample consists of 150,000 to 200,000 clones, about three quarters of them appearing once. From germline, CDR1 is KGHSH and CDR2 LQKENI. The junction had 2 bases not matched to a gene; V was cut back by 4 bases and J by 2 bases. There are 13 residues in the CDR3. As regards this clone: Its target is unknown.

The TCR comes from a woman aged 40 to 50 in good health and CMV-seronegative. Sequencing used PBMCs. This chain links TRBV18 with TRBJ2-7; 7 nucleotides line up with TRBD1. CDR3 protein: CASSQGQTYEQYV. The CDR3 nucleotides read TGTGCCAGCTCACAGGGACAGACCTACGAGCAGTACGTC.